This T cell receptor (beta chain) was recorded in a study of cytomegalovirus exposure and HLA in healthy donors. At the time of sampling, donors were nominally healthy, though unrecorded immune exposures were likely. The PCR made use of 60 Vbeta and 13 Jbeta primers. The repertoire was sequenced with immunoSEQ multiplex PCR; TCRdb's copy has only in-frame clones and lacks some. Of more than 70,000 clones listed, roughly 80% are singletons. The V gene's germline CDR1 is SGHTA and CDR2 FQGTGA. This CDR3 contains 12 residues. Trimming took off 5 bases at V and 10 bases at J, with 12 bases between the two ends.

The sample taken for sequencing was PBMCs. The chain uses TRBV7-3 and TRBJ2-1; D unresolved. This TCR came from a boy between 10 and 17 years old in good health and CMV-seronegative. CDR3 in amino acids: CASSMPGREQFF. The CDR3 coding sequence is TGTGCCAGCAGCATGCCGGGTCGCGAGCAGTTCTTC.